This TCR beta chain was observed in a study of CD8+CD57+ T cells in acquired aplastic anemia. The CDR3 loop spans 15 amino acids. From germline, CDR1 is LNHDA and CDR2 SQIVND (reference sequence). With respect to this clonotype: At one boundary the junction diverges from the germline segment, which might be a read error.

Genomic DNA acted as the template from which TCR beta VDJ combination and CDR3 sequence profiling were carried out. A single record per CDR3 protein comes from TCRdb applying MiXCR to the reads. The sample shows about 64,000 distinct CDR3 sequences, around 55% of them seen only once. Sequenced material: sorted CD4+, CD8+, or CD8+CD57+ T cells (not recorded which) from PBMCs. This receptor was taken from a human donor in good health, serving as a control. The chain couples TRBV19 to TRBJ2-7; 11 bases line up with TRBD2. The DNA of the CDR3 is TGTGCCAATAGTTTCGGGACTAGCGGCTTCTACGAGCAGTACTTC. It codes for CANSFGTSGFYEQYF.